These 10 T cell receptor beta chains were sequenced from one sample in a study of post-analysis software for immune sequencing data. Study-wide results and limits: Patients carried roughly 5 TRBV segments more frequently than controls did, and TRBV5-6, TRBV5-1 and TRBV20-1 were among them.

The authors incorporated unique molecular identifiers into the TCR beta cDNA libraries. TCRdb processed the PCR reads anew with MiXCR; each CDR3 protein has one entry. Altogether 700,000 to 800,000 distinct CDR3 sequences are present, just under 30% being singletons, with the ten largest covering more than 0.45%. These receptors are not linked to any known antigen. The sequenced material came from blood. The receptor source for this set is a girl aged 5-17 years with multiple sclerosis.

The chain links TRBV5-6 to TRBJ2-1; 8 nucleotides match TRBD1. The germline CDR1 and CDR2 sequences are SGHDT and YYEEEE. The CDR3 spans 16 residues. V lost 4 bases to trimming and J lost 7 bases; unmatched junction nucleotides: 13. The CDR3 DNA sequence: TGTGCCAGCAGCCCCTTTCAGGGGGCAGTGGGAAATGAGCAGTTCTTC. Encoded protein: CASSPFQGAVGNEQFF.

This clonotype was counted only a few times. The chain employs TRBV10-3 and TRBJ2-3, with D maybe TRBD1 (6 bases). Between the trimmed V and J ends, which lost 11 bases and 5 bases, there was a span of 17 bases. This CDR3 is 13 amino acids long. From germline, CDR1 is ENHRY and CDR2 SYGVKD. The CDR3 region is CAGQPEWGDTQYF. CDR3 sequence (DNA): TGTGCCGGACAGCCCGAATGGGGAGATACGCAGTATTTT.

The V and J genes are TRBV5-1 and TRBJ2-7, with TRBD2 identical over 7 bases. Germline-derived CDR1 and CDR2 are SGHRS and YFSETQ. After removal of 3 bases from V and 2 bases from J, the junction contained 8 bases not matched to a gene. The CDR3 is 15 amino acids. The DNA of the CDR3 is TGCGCCAGCAGCTGGGGGGAGGGGATGGCCTACGAGCAGTACTTC. It codes for CASSWGEGMAYEQYF.

In this sample, this clonotype turned up many times. A junction boundary mismatches the germline segment, possibly from a read error. V gene TRBV6-5 combines with J gene TRBJ2-1; TRBD2 aligns across 7 bases. This CDR3 contains 15 residues. CDR1 and CDR2 (germline): MNHEY, SVGAGI. The CDR3 loop is CANSPTGTNYNEQFF. The CDR3 DNA sequence: TGTGCCAACAGTCCAACCGGGACTAACTACAATGAGCAGTTCTTC.

Comments on this clonotype: One end of the junction varies from germline; a read error may be responsible. The gene calls are TRBV5-1 and TRBJ2-6; TRBD1 or TRBD2 may be the D gene (5 bases each). This CDR3 comprises 16 residues. The germline gives CDR1 SGHRS, CDR2 YFSETQ. The DNA of the CDR3 is TGCGCCTGCAGCTTGTCCGGGACCTCTGGGGCCAACGTCCTGACTTTC. Its protein is CACSLSGTSGANVLTF. The variable domain in full, completed from reference TRBV5-1 and TRBJ2-6, reads KAGVTQTPRYLIKTRGQQVTLSCSPISGHRSVSWYQQTPGQGLQFLFEYFSETQRNKGNFPGRFSGRQFSNSRSEMNVSTLELGDSALYLCACSLSGTSGANVLTFGAGSRLTVL.

This sequence joins TRBV7-2 and TRBJ1-2; possible D gene TRBD1, 5 bases. CDR3 length: 14 residues. Trimming took off 6 bases at V and 0 bases at J, with 11 bases between the two ends. Germline V gene lookup returns CDR1 SGHTA and CDR2 FQGNSA. The CDR3 DNA follows: TGTGCCAGCAGAATAGACAGCACTAACTATGGCTACACCTTC. Translated, it gives CASRIDSTNYGYTF.

This clonotype was observed a few times. The chain couples TRBV20-1 to TRBJ2-1; D may be TRBD1 (6 bases). Trimming pared 0 bases from V and 5 bases from J, leaving 14 bases between. CDR1 DFQATT and CDR2 SNEGSKA come from the germline V gene (reference sequence). The CDR3 contains 15 residues. The CDR3 DNA sequence: TGCAGTGCTAGAGATCGAGAGGGGGAAAACAATGAGCAGTTCTTC. It is translated as CSARDREGENNEQFF.

The V and J genes are TRBV6-2 or TRBV6-3 and TRBJ2-1; D may be TRBD1 (5 bases). This CDR3 comprises 13 residues. Germline lookup yields CDR1 MNHEY and CDR2 SVGEGT. Trimming took 0 bases from V and 8 from J, leaving 8 bases between them. The DNA for the CDR3 is TGTGCCAGCAGTTACTCCCACAGGTATGAGCAGTTCTTC. Amino acids: CASSYSHRYEQFF.

The gene calls are TRBV28 and TRBJ1-1; possible D gene TRBD1, 5 bases. The CDR3 is 18 residues long. V lost 5 bases to trimming and J lost 3 bases, with 25 bases between them. Germline V gene sequence: CDR1 MDHEN, CDR2 SYDVKM. The CDR3 coding sequence is TGTGCCAGCAGTGCGACTACCCGGGGGGGTGGACGAGACACTGAAGCTTTCTTT. Its protein is CASSATTRGGGRDTEAFF.

This clonotype was detected a few times. This rearrangement joins TRBV25-1 to TRBJ2-7; 7 nucleotides line up with TRBD1. Germline loops: CDR1 MGHDK, CDR2 SYGVNS. Trimming removed 6 bases from V and 0 bases from J; junction bases left unmatched: 5. This CDR3 region has 14 residues. The CDR3 nucleotides read TGTGCCAGCAGCGATTGGGACAGCTCCTACGAGCAGTACTTC. Amino acid sequence: CASSDWDSSYEQYF.